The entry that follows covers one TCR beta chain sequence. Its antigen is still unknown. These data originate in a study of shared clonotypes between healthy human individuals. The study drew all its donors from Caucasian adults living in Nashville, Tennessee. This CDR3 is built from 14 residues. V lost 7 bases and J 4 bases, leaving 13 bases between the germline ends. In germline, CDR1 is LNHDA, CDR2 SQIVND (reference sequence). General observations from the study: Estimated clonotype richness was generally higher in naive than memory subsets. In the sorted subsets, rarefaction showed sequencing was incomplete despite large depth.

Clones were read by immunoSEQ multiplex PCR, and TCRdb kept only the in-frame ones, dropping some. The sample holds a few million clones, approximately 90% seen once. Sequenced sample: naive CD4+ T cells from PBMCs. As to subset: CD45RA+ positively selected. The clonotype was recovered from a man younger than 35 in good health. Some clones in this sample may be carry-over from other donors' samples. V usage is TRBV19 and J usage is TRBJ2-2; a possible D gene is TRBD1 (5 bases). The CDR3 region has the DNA TGTGCCAGTATAGGGTGGGGCGGCACCGGGGAGCTGTTTTTT. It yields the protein CASIGWGGTGELFF.